The present T cell receptor (beta chain) was sequenced within a study of T-cell reconstitution after alpha-beta-depleted transplantation in children. The authors prepared the TCRbeta library with unique molecular identifiers. TCRdb re-derived calls from the PCR reads in MiXCR, one entry per CDR3 protein. The sample records around 680,000 distinct CDR3 sequences, 16% being singletons. This clonotype was found a few times. Germline V lookup: CDR1 SEHNR, CDR2 FQNEAQ (reference sequence). CDR3 size: 13 residues. The V end lost 6 bases, the J end lost 10 bases, and 18 bases lay between the germline ends. This chain connects TRBV7-9 to TRBJ1-1; D is possibly TRBD1 (6 bases). The material sequenced was PBMCs from the stem cell graft donor, taken from the stem cell graft. The TCR comes from a human donor who donated a stem cell graft to a child with acute myeloid leukemia. The CDR3 protein is CASSPGGLLVAFF. The DNA for the CDR3 is TGTGCCAGCAGTCCGGGGGGGCTCCTGGTAGCTTTCTTT.